This entry features one TCR beta chain sequence. Germline V gives CDR1 ENHRY, CDR2 SYGVKD. V lost 2 bases and J 2 bases, leaving 9 bases between the germline ends. The length of the CDR3 is 14 residues. Seattle patients were enrolled during active infection and followed longitudinally. The data are from a study of blood T cell repertoires in COVID-19. Repertoires were generated with immunoSEQ multiplex PCR, while TCRdb's copy carries only in-frame clones and drops some. The sample shows around 300,000 clones, almost 90% of them seen only once. The sequenced material came from peripheral blood. This TCR came from a woman in her thirties with COVID-19, enrolled during active disease. The chain employs TRBV10-3 and TRBJ1-1; the D gene is possibly TRBD1 (6 bases). CDR3 sequence: CAISEAGVNTEAFF. The CDR3 DNA is TGTGCCATCAGTGAGGCAGGGGTAAACACTGAAGCTTTCTTT.